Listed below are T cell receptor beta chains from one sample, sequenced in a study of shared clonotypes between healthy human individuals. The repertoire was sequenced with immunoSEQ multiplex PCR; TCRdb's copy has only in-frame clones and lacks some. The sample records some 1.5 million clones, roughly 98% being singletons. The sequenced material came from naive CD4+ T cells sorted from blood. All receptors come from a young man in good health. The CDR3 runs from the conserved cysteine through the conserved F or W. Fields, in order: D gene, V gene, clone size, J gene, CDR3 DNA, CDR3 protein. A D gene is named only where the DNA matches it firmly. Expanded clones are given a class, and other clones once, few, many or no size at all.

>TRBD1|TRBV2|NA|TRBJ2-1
TGTGCCAGCAGTGCGGACAGGGGGGATGAGCAGTTCTTC
CASSADRGDEQFF
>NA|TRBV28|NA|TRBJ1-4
TGTGCCAGCAGTTTAGAGTTTGTCAGGGACGAAAAACTGTTTTTT
CASSLEFVRDEKLFF
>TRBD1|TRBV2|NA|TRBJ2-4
TGTGCCAGCAGTCCAACCAGGGGACAGGATGGTATTCAGTACTTC
CASSPTRGQDGIQYF
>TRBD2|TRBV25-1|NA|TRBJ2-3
TGTGCCAGCAGTGAACTAGCGGGAGGGGACCAGGATACGCAGTATTTT
CASSELAGGDQDTQYF
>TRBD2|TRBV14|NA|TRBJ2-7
TGTGCCAGCAGCCAAGGGTACAGGGAGATTGGCGGGAGGATTTCCTACGAGCAGTACTTC
CASSQGYREIGGRISYEQYF
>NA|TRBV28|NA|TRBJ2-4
TGTGCCAGCAGTTTGATGACTAAGCGCGTTCAGTACTTC
CASSLMTKRVQYF
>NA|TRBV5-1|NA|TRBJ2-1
TGCGCCAGCAGACGGGAGAGTGAGCAGTTCTTC
CASRRESEQFF
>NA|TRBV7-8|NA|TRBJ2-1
TGTGCCAGCAGCTTTCCCGCGGGACACTCCTACAATGAGCAGTTCTTC
CASSFPAGHSYNEQFF
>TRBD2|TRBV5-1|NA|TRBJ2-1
TGCGCCAGCAGCTTGCCTAGCGGCAATGAGCAGTTCTTC
CASSLPSGNEQFF
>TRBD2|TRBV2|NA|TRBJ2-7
TGTGCCAGCAGGGGAAAGAGCGGGAGGGCCTCCTACGAGCAGTACTTC
CASRGKSGRASYEQYF
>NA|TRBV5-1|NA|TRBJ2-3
TGCGCCAGCAGCCCCGGGATAGTCGTTAAGGATACGCAGTATTTT
CASSPGIVVKDTQYF
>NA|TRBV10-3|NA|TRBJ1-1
TGTGCCATCAGTGAGTCGACTCCGGCTGAAGCTTTCTTT
CAISESTPAEAFF
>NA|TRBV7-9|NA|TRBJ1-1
TGTGCCAGCAGCTTAGAAGGTCGGCGTACTGAAGCTTTCTTT
CASSLEGRRTEAFF
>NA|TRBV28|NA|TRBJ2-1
TGTGCCAGCTATGTGCGGGACAGTCCCAATGAGCAGTTCTTC
CASYVRDSPNEQFF
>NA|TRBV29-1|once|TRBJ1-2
TGCAGCGTCAGACCGGGGGGGAGGGACTATGGCTACACCTTC
CSVRPGGRDYGYTF
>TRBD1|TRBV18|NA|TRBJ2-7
TGTGCCAGCCCGGCTATTTCTGTTACAGGGGGCGAGCAGTACTTC
CASPAISVTGGEQYF
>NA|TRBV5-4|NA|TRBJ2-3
TGTGCCAGCAGCTCCCCCTCCCCGAAAGAGGGAAGTGCAGATACGCAGTATTTT
CASSSPSPKEGSADTQYF
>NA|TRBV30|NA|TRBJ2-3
TGTGCCTGGAGTGTACTGAATACGCAGTATTTT
CAWSVLNTQYF
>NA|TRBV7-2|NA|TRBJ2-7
TGTGCCAGCAGCGAGCGCTGGTTCCGTCCCAACGAGCAGTACTTC
CASSERWFRPNEQYF
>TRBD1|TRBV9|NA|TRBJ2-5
TGTGCCAGCAGCGTAGTAGGACAGGGGGCCTGGGAGACCCAGTACTTC
CASSVVGQGAWETQYF
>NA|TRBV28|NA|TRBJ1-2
TGTGCCAGCAGTGAACGGGTGACGGTCGACTATGGCTACACCTTC
CASSERVTVDYGYTF
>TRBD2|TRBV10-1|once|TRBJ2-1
TGCGCCAGCAGTGAGAGGAGACTAGCGGAGATGGGGGCCAATGAGCAGTTCTTC
CASSERRLAEMGANEQFF
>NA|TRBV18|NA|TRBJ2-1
TGTGCCAGCTCACCGGGATCGGGAATTGGCGAGCAGTTCTTC
CASSPGSGIGEQFF
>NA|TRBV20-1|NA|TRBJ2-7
TGCAGTGCCCACCCCCAAGAGCAGTACTTC
CSAHPQEQYF
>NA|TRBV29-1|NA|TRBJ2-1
TGCAGCGTTGAGGGGACGGTTGTGGATGAGCAGTTCTTC
CSVEGTVVDEQFF
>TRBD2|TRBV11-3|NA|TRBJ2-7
TGTGCCAGCCGGAGACTAGCGGGCTACGAGCAGTACTTC
CASRRLAGYEQYF
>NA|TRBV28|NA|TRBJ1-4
TGTGCCAGCAGGATACAGGGCCGTGAACTGTTTTTT
CASRIQGRELFF
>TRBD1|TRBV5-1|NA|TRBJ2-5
TGCGCCAGCAGCAGGACCGGGACAGGGGAAGAGACCCAGTACTTC
CASSRTGTGEETQYF
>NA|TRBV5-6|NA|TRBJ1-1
TGTGCCAGCAGCTTAGGAGTAATGAACACTGAAGCTTTCTTT
CASSLGVMNTEAFF
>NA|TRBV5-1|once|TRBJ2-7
TGCGCCAGCAGCTTGGCTCCTTCGGGAGAGCAGTACTTC
CASSLAPSGEQYF
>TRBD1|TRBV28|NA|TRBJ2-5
TGTGCCAGCAGTTCAATGGACAGGGGGTACCAAGAGACCCAGTACTTC
CASSSMDRGYQETQYF
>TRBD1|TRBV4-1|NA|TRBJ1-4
TGCGCCAGCAGCCAAGAAAGGACAGGGAATGAAAAACTGTTTTTT
CASSQERTGNEKLFF
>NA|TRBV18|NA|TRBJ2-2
TGTGCCAGCTCACGGATGAACACCGGGGAGCTGTTTTTT
CASSRMNTGELFF
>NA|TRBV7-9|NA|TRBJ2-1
TGTGCCAGCAGCTTAAGTAGTGGGGGCACCTACAATGAGCAGTTCTTC
CASSLSSGGTYNEQFF
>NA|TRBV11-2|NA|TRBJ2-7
TGTGCCAGCAGCTTTGGAAGGACTCCGTACGAGCAGTACTTC
CASSFGRTPYEQYF
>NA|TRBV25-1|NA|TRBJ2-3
TGTGCCAGCAGTGATGGCCCCCCTGGGACGCAGTATTTT
CASSDGPPGTQYF
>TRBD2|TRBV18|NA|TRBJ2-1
TGTGCCAGCTCACCACGACTTCTAGCGGGAGGGTACTACAATGAGCAGTTCTTC
CASSPRLLAGGYYNEQFF
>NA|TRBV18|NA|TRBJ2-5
TGTGCCAGCTCACCGGGGAGTAGACAAGAGACCCAGTACTTC
CASSPGSRQETQYF
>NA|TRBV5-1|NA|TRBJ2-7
TGCGCCAGCAGCTTGAACGACGGCGAGCAGTACTTC
CASSLNDGEQYF
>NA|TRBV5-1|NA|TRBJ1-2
TGCGCCAGCAGCTGGCCCTCAAATAGGGACGGACCTTCTCTCTATGGCTACACCTTC
CASSWPSNRDGPSLYGYTF
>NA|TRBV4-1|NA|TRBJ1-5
TGCGCCAGCAGCCAAGCGGGGGGGAATCAGCCCCAGCATTTT
CASSQAGGNQPQHF
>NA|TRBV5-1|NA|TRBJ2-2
TGCGCCAGCATTCAGGGTGGCACCGGGGAGCTGTTTTTT
CASIQGGTGELFF
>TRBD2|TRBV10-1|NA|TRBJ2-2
TGCGCCAGCAGTGAGTCGAAACTAGCGGGAGTAATCGGGGAGCTGTTTTTT
CASSESKLAGVIGELFF
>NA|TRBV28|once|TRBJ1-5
TGTGCCAGCAGTAGGCCTGCTTGGAGCAATCAGCCCCAGCATTTT
CASSRPAWSNQPQHF
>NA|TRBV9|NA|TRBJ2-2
TGTGCCAGCAGCGTGTCCAGGCTGAACACCGGGGAGCTGTTTTTT
CASSVSRLNTGELFF
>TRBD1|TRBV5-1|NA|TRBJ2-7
TGCGCCAGCAGGACAGGAGCAGGGACAGGGCTTTACGAGCAGTACTTC
CASRTGAGTGLYEQYF
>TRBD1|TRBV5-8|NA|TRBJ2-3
TGTGCCAGCAGCTTGGGACAGGGCAACACAGATACGCAGTATTTT
CASSLGQGNTDTQYF
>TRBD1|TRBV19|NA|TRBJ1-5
TGTGCCAGTTCGTATTTGGGGACAGGGGGATCGGGGCAGCCCCAGCATTTT
CASSYLGTGGSGQPQHF
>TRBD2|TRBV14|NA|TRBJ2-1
TGTGCCAGCAGCCCTCGGGACTTTCGGGGGACTAGCGGGAGTGCTGAGCAGTTCTTC
CASSPRDFRGTSGSAEQFF
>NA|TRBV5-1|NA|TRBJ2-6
TGCGCCAGCAGCAGTATGATCCCGGGGGCCAACGTCCTGACTTTC
CASSSMIPGANVLTF
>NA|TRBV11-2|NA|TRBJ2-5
TGTGCCAGCAGCTTGGGGGAGACCCAGTACTTC
CASSLGETQYF
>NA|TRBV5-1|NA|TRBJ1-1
TGCGCCAGCACCAACGAGAACACTGAAGCTTTCTTT
CASTNENTEAFF
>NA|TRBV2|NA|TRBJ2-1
TGTGCCAGCACGGCTTCCATTCGACTCGCTGCGCAGTTCTTC
CASTASIRLAAQFF
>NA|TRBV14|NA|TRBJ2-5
TGTGCCAGCAGCCAAGTATTATTTGAGACCCAGTACTTC
CASSQVLFETQYF